These T cell receptor beta chains were read from a single sample in a study of T-cell reconstitution after alpha-beta-depleted transplantation in children. TCRdb re-called the PCR reads through MiXCR, storing one row per CDR3 protein. Altogether about 70,000 distinct CDR3 sequences are present, 9.5% to 13% being singletons, with the ten largest covering roughly 13%. Sequenced here: PBMCs, sampled before TCRalphabeta/CD19-depleted stem cell transplant. The receptors come from a boy aged 5 to 17 with acute myeloid leukemia, due to receive a stem cell transplant. CDR3s include the opening cysteine and the closing phenylalanine or tryptophan. The D gene is left open where the match is weak. Clone size is stated in some rows and not others, as once, few, many or a class when expanded.

TRBJ2-3	-	TRBV7-9	once	CASSLAGGRNTDTQYF	TGTGCCAGCAGCTTAGCCGGGGGGCGGAACACAGATACGCAGTATTTT
TRBJ2-5	-	TRBV6-5	-	CASSYSVRAGETQYF	TGTGCCAGCAGTTACTCTGTGAGGGCCGGGGAGACCCAGTACTTC
TRBJ2-5	-	TRBV6-5	few	CASSPGSGAQYF	TGTGCCAGCAGTCCCGGGTCAGGGGCCCAGTACTTC
TRBJ2-2	-	TRBV2	many	CASLQVRGGELFF	TGTGCCAGTTTACAGGTCCGGGGAGGGGAGCTGTTTTTT
TRBJ2-1	TRBD2	TRBV11-1	many	CASSFPAGGVSDEQFF	TGTGCCAGCAGCTTTCCTGCGGGAGGGGTTAGCGATGAGCAGTTCTTC
TRBJ2-5	-	TRBV18	many	CASSTDVPKETQYF	TGTGCCAGCTCAACCGACGTCCCGAAAGAGACCCAGTACTTC
TRBJ2-6	TRBD1	TRBV6-1	many	CASTHKGGRVLSGANVLTF	TGTGCCAGCACCCACAAAGGGGGCAGGGTTCTCTCTGGGGCCAACGTCCTGACTTTC
TRBJ1-3	TRBD1	TRBV30	many	CAWSSRDRGRNTIYF	TGTGCCTGGAGTTCTCGAGACAGGGGGAGAAACACCATATATTTT
TRBJ2-1	TRBD2	TRBV9	-	CASSYTTAGGPYNEQFF	TGTGCCAGCAGCTATACCACAGCGGGAGGACCGTACAATGAGCAGTTCTTC
TRBJ1-5	TRBD1	TRBV25-1	-	CASRGDRDQPQHF	TGTGCCAGCAGAGGGGACAGGGACCAGCCCCAGCATTTT
TRBJ1-2	-	TRBV5-1	-	CASSFSQSNYGYTF	TGCGCCAGCAGCTTTTCTCAGTCTAACTATGGCTACACCTTC
TRBJ1-2	TRBD1	TRBV27	many	CASSQTGEGGYTF	TGTGCCAGCAGTCAAACAGGGGAGGGCGGCTACACCTTC
TRBJ2-3	-	TRBV2	many	CASLTIADTSTDTQYF	TGTGCCAGCTTAACTATAGCGGATACTAGCACAGATACGCAGTATTTT
TRBJ2-1	TRBD2	TRBV27	many	CASRTTLLAEVHNEQFF	TGTGCCAGCAGAACCACCCTACTAGCGGAAGTCCACAATGAGCAGTTCTTC
TRBJ2-3	TRBD2	TRBV7-7	many	CASSLGLAGGDTQYF	TGTGCTAGCAGCTTAGGACTAGCGGGAGGAGATACGCAGTATTTT
TRBJ2-7	TRBD2	TRBV20-1	many	CSAPTGRAYEQYF	TGCAGTGCCCCAACGGGGAGGGCCTACGAGCAGTACTTC
TRBJ1-1	-	TRBV19	many	CASNTGPSEAFF	TGTGCCAGTAATACAGGGCCCTCTGAAGCTTTCTTT
TRBJ2-2	TRBD1	TRBV19	many	CASSIGRTGGTGELFF	TGTGCCAGTAGTATAGGCAGGACAGGGGGCACCGGGGAGCTGTTTTTT
TRBJ2-1	TRBD2	TRBV24-1	many	CATSDSLAGASYNEQFF	TGTGCCACCAGTGATTCCCTAGCGGGAGCATCCTACAATGAGCAGTTCTTC
TRBJ2-5	TRBD1	TRBV9	-	CASSVGGTATETQYF	TGTGCCAGCAGCGTAGGTGGGACAGCCACGGAGACCCAGTACTTC
TRBJ1-1	TRBD1	TRBV12-3/TRBV12-4	many	CASKQRTGGKWRTEAFF	TGTGCCAGCAAACAAAGGACAGGGGGCAAATGGAGGACTGAAGCTTTCTTT
TRBJ2-4	-	TRBV7-9	many	CASSLETIGDIQYF	TGTGCCAGCAGCTTAGAGACAATTGGGGACATTCAGTACTTC
TRBJ1-1	-	TRBV5-6	-	CASSPVGGWRNTEAFF	TGTGCCAGCAGCCCCGTGGGGGGATGGAGGAACACTGAAGCTTTCTTT
TRBJ2-3	-	TRBV11-2	many	CASSSVGGGSTDTQYF	TGTGCCAGCAGCAGCGTTGGGGGGGGCAGCACAGATACGCAGTATTTT
TRBJ2-1	-	TRBV5-4	many	CASSFITEQFF	TGTGCCAGCAGCTTTATCACTGAGCAGTTCTTC
TRBJ2-1	-	TRBV4-2	-	CASSQGPSGDSYNEQFF	TGTGCCAGCAGCCAAGGTCCCTCAGGGGATTCCTACAATGAGCAGTTCTTC
TRBJ2-7	-	TRBV20-1	many	CSASVPNSYEQYF	TGCAGTGCTAGTGTTCCCAACTCCTACGAGCAGTACTTC
TRBJ1-6	-	TRBV7-2	many	CASSLEDFAPLHF	TGTGCCAGCAGCTTAGAGGATTTTGCACCCCTCCACTTT
TRBJ2-5	-	TRBV19	many	CASSLTDGQETQYF	TGTGCCAGTAGTCTCACAGATGGCCAAGAGACCCAGTACTTC
TRBJ2-1	TRBD2	TRBV10-3	many	CAISLAGGNINEQFF	TGTGCCATCAGCCTAGCGGGAGGTAATATCAATGAGCAGTTCTTC
TRBJ2-6	-	TRBV4-2	-	CASSQERGSGANVLTF	TGTGCCAGCAGCCAAGAAAGGGGATCTGGGGCCAACGTCCTGACTTTC
TRBJ1-4	-	TRBV10-3	many	CAISDRRDGTEKLFF	TGTGCCATCAGTGATAGGAGGGACGGTACGGAAAAACTGTTTTTT
TRBJ2-5	-	TRBV7-2	many	CASSLEGRGGKTQYF	TGTGCCAGCAGCTTAGAGGGCAGGGGCGGGAAGACCCAGTACTTC
TRBJ2-1	TRBD2	TRBV20-1	many	CSARTSGITYNEQFF	TGCAGTGCTAGGACTAGCGGGATAACCTACAATGAGCAGTTCTTC
TRBJ2-3	TRBD1	TRBV4-3	-	CASSQVRGTDTQYF	TGCGCCAGCAGCCAAGTCAGGGGGACAGATACGCAGTATTTT
TRBJ1-6	-	TRBV5-1	many	CASSWRRGDSPLHF	TGCGCCAGCAGCTGGAGACGGGGAGATTCACCCCTCCACTTT
TRBJ1-2	-	TRBV7-8	many	CASSLALRQSPYGYTF	TGTGCCAGCAGCTTAGCGCTGAGACAGTCCCCGTATGGCTACACCTTC
TRBJ2-1	TRBD2	TRBV9	few	CASSVAQREYQGEQFF	TGTGCCAGCAGCGTAGCCCAGCGGGAGTATCAGGGTGAGCAGTTCTTC
TRBJ1-2	-	TRBV19	-	CASTRANYGYTF	TGTGCCAGTACCCGGGCGAACTATGGCTACACCTTC
TRBJ2-1	-	TRBV7-3	many	CASSRGSSYNEQFF	TGTGCCAGCAGTAGGGGGAGCTCCTACAATGAGCAGTTCTTC
TRBJ2-3	TRBD2	TRBV6-5	few	CASSYSASGGATDTQYF	TGTGCCAGCAGTTACTCGGCTAGCGGGGGGGCCACAGATACGCAGTATTTT
TRBJ2-3	-	TRBV20-1	many	CSARDGRRGGPDTQYF	TGCAGTGCTAGAGATGGGCGGAGGGGGGGGCCAGATACGCAGTATTTT
TRBJ2-2	TRBD1	TRBV20-1	-	CSAPWGGQGWTGELFF	TGCAGTGCCCCTTGGGGCGGACAGGGTTGGACCGGGGAGCTGTTTTTT